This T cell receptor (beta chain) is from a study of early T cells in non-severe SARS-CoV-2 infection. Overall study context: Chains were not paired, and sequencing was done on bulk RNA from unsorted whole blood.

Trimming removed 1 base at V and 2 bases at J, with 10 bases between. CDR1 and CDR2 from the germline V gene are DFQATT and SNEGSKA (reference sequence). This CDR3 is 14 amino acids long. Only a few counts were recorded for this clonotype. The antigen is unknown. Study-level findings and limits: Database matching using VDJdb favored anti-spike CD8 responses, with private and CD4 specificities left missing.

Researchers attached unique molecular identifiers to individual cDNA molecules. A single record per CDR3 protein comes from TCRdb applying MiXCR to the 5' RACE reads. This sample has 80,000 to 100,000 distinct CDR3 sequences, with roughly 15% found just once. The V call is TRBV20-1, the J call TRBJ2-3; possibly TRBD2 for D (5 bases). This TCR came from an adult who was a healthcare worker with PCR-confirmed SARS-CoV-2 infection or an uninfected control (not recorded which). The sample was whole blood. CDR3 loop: CSARVSTITDTQYF. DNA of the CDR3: TGCAGTGCTAGAGTTTCGACTATCACAGATACGCAGTATTTT.